The next 23 T cell receptor beta chains were all read from a single sample in a study of OX40 agonist ivuxolimab in advanced cancers. Library prep was done by the immunoSEQ multiplex PCR assay. The table comes from immuneACCESS by way of TCRdb, which keeps in-frame sequences with V and J called. Part of the clones is missing from these tables; in studies checked, under half for an unresolved V gene and the rest for unknown reasons. Across this sample there are around 56,000 clones, with approximately 86% seen only once. Roughly 4% of the sample is in the top ten clones. The sample was CD4+ or CD8+ T cells sorted from blood, taken in a trial of the OX40 agonist ivuxolimab. These receptor sequences come from an adult with an advanced solid tumor such as melanoma, head and neck, liver or kidney cancer.

This clone was seen only a few times. CDR3: CASRTGQRNTGELFF. The CDR3 coding sequence is TGTGCCAGTAGGACGGGACAGCGGAACACCGGGGAGCTGTTTTTT. The chain has TRBV19 and TRBJ2-2, with TRBD1 matching 7 bases. Looked up from germline, CDR1 is LNHDA and CDR2 is SQIVND (reference sequence). The V and J ends lost 6 bases and 1 base, in that order; junction bases with no gene match: 5. The CDR3 contains 15 residues.

This chain uses TRBV7-6 with TRBJ2-5; D gene unclear. The CDR3 is 13 amino acids. CDR1 and CDR2 (germline): SGHVS, FNYEAQ. Deletions cut 1 base from V and 7 bases from J, with 10 bases between. The CDR3 protein is CASSLVLEGTQYF. CDR3 sequence (DNA): TGTGCCAGCAGCTTAGTGTTAGAAGGGACCCAGTACTTC. The full variable domain, rest sourced from reference TRBV7-6 and TRBJ2-5, is GAGVSQSPRYKVTKRGQDVALRCDPISGHVSLYWYRQALGQGPEFLTYFNYEAQQDKSGLPNDRFSAERPEGSISTLTIQRTEQRDSAMYRCASSLVLEGTQYFGPGTRLLVL.

This clone turned up a few times. This chain connects TRBV4-3 to TRBJ2-1, with D unresolved. The V end was cut by 0 bases, the J end by 0 bases, with 12 bases between. This CDR3 is 17 amino acids long. Per the germline V gene, CDR1 is LGHNA and CDR2 is YSLEER. CDR3 loop: CASSQEIGSSSYNEQFF. The CDR3 DNA reads TGCGCCAGCAGCCAAGAGATAGGGTCAAGCTCCTACAATGAGCAGTTCTTC.

The V and J genes are TRBV9 and TRBJ2-2; D may be TRBD1 (6 bases). CDR3 length equals 15 residues. CDR1 and CDR2 from the germline V gene are SGDLS and YYNGEE. Trimming took 4 bases from V and 1 from J, leaving 11 bases between them. This CDR3 is CASSLRTVNTGELFF. CDR3 bases: TGTGCCAGCAGCCTAAGGACAGTGAACACCGGGGAGCTGTTTTTT.

The chain employs TRBV11-3 and TRBJ2-2, with TRBD1 matching over 9 bases. V lost 6 bases to trimming and J lost 5 bases; unmatched junction nucleotides: 4. CDR3 length equals 14 residues. Germline V gives CDR1 SGHNT, CDR2 YENEEA. CDR3 nucleotide sequence: TGTGCCAGCAGTCCCGGGACAGGGACCGGGGAGCTGTTTTTT. This gives the protein CASSPGTGTGELFF.

This sequence joins TRBV5-6 and TRBJ1-2; 10 nucleotides line up with TRBD1. Per the germline V gene, CDR1 is SGHDT and CDR2 is YYEEEE. This CDR3 contains 13 residues. V dropped 4 bases and J dropped 8; count of bases not matched to a gene: 5. The CDR3 DNA follows: TGTGCCAGCAGCGTTGGGGACAGGGGCGGCTACACCTTC. It is translated as CASSVGDRGGYTF. Combining the CDR3 with reference TRBV5-6 and TRBJ1-2 gives the whole variable domain DAGVTQSPTHLIKTRGQQVTLRCSPKSGHDTVSWYQQALGQGPQFIFQYYEEEERQRGNFPDRFSGHQFPNYSSELNVNALLLGDSALYLCASSVGDRGGYTFGSGTRLTVV.

The chain employs TRBV5-1 and TRBJ1-1; 7 bases agree with TRBD1. Unmatched junction bases numbered 1, after V lost 2 bases and J lost 0 bases. The CDR3 consists of 14 residues. Germline CDR1 SGHRS, CDR2 YFSETQ. CDR3 region: CASSFGTVNTEAFF. DNA of the CDR3: TGCGCCAGCAGCTTCGGGACAGTGAACACTGAAGCTTTCTTT.

V gene TRBV9 combines with J gene TRBJ1-1; D uncertain. Germline CDR1 and CDR2: SGDLS and YYNGEE. Trimming stripped 4 bases from V and 1 base from J, with 11 bases between. The CDR3 totals 14 residues. The CDR3 coding sequence is TGTGCCAGCAGCTCGAGACCCGCGAACACTGAAGCTTTCTTT. This encodes CASSSRPANTEAFF. The full variable domain, completed using reference TRBV9 and TRBJ1-1, is DSGVTQTPKHLITATGQRVTLRCSPRSGDLSVYWYQQSLDQGLQFLIQYYNGEERAKGNILERFSAQQFPDLHSELNLSSLELGDSALYFCASSSRPANTEAFFGQGTRLTVV.

The V and J genes are TRBV5-5 and TRBJ2-5; D is unclear. The ends were cut back, 1 base at V and 3 bases at J, with 10 bases in the middle. The V gene's germline CDR1 is SGHKS and CDR2 YYEKEE (reference sequence). The CDR3 sequence is 14 residues long. CDR3 sequence reads: CASSLSGKEETQYF. CDR3 coding DNA: TGTGCCAGCAGCTTGTCTGGGAAAGAAGAGACCCAGTACTTC.

This chain joins TRBV10-1 and TRBJ1-2; D unresolved. The CDR3 consists of 12 residues. With 3 bases removed from V and 4 bases from J, the gap between germline ends came to 6 bases. Germline-derived CDR1 and CDR2 are WNHNN and SYGVQD (reference sequence). The CDR3 DNA sequence: TGCGCCAGCAGTGACAGTTCCTATGGCTACACCTTC. It specifies CASSDSSYGYTF.

J is TRBJ2-7 and V is TRBV4-3; the D gene could be TRBD1 or TRBD2 (5 bases each). The V and J ends lost 0 bases and 3 bases respectively, with 12 bases between them. The length of the CDR3 is 15 residues. The germline V gene encodes CDR1 LGHNA and CDR2 YSLEER. CDR3 in amino acids: CASSQDLWGYYEQYF. DNA of the CDR3: TGCGCCAGCAGCCAAGATTTATGGGGGTACTACGAGCAGTACTTC.

This chain links TRBV5-1 with TRBJ2-3, with TRBD1 matching over 12 bases. The CDR3 totals 16 residues. Germline lookup yields CDR1 SGHRS and CDR2 YFSETQ. With V trimmed by 2 bases and J by 3 bases, 4 bases remained unmatched. CDR3 sequence (DNA): TGCGCCAGCAGCTTCGGGACAGGGGGCAATACAGATACGCAGTATTTT. Encoded protein: CASSFGTGGNTDTQYF. The entire variable domain, with the rest obtained from reference TRBV5-1 and TRBJ2-3, is as follows: KAGVTQTPRYLIKTRGQQVTLSCSPISGHRSVSWYQQTPGQGLQFLFEYFSETQRNKGNFPGRFSGRQFSNSRSEMNVSTLELGDSALYLCASSFGTGGNTDTQYFGPGTRLTVL.

The J gene is TRBJ2-5, the V gene TRBV2; no reliable D call. The germline gives CDR1 SNHLY, CDR2 FYNNEI. There are 13 residues in the CDR3. The V end was cut by 2 bases, the J end by 1 base, with 5 bases between. The CDR3 spells CASSERVQETQYF. The CDR3 DNA reads TGTGCCAGCAGTGAAAGAGTCCAAGAGACCCAGTACTTC.

V is TRBV30 and J is TRBJ1-1; D is unclear. The CDR3 spans 13 residues. V lost 3 bases and J lost 1, with 9 bases in between. The germline V gene encodes CDR1 GTSNPN and CDR2 SVGIG (reference sequence). CDR3 amino acids: CAWSRQTNTEAFF. CDR3 bases: TGTGCCTGGAGCCGGCAGACGAACACTGAAGCTTTCTTT. The full variable domain, with the rest looked up from reference TRBV30 and TRBJ1-1, is SQTIHQWPATLVQPVGSPLSLECTVEGTSNPNLYWYRQAAGRGLQLLFYSVGIGQISSEVPQNLSASRPQDRQFILSSKKLLLSDSGFYLCAWSRQTNTEAFFGQGTRLTVV.

On this clone: At the DNA level, this CDR3 is encoded by other sequences in the same sample as well. The chain is built from TRBV6-5 and TRBJ1-2, with D perhaps TRBD1 (6 bases). The CDR3 is 16 residues long. V was cut by 0 bases and J by 4 bases, with 15 bases left in between. The germline gives CDR1 MNHEY, CDR2 SVGAGI. CDR3 sequence: CASSYSGRGAGYGYTF. DNA of the CDR3: TGTGCCAGCAGTTACTCGGGGCGGGGGGCGGGCTATGGCTACACCTTC.

Concerning this clone itself: The sample carries other DNA sequences with the same CDR3. The chain employs TRBV29-1 and TRBJ2-3; 11 bases align to TRBD2. This CDR3 spans 15 amino acids. The germline CDR1 and CDR2 sequences are SQVTM and ANQGSEA. J lost 6 bases, V lost 1 base, and 6 bases had no gene match. The CDR3 DNA reads as TGCAGCGTTGAAGTTAGCGGGGGGGGGCGGGATACGCAGTATTTT. Translating gives CSVEVSGGGRDTQYF.

The chain combines TRBV30 with TRBJ1-4; D remains unclear. Trimming shortened V by 5 bases and J by 0 bases, and 7 bases separated the two germline ends. Per germline, CDR1 GTSNPN and CDR2 SVGIG (reference sequence). The CDR3 extends over 13 amino acids. CDR3 coding DNA: TGTGCCTGGCTAGAAGCAACTAATGAAAAACTGTTTTTT. Translation: CAWLEATNEKLFF.

The V call is TRBV6-5, the J call TRBJ2-2; no firm D call. The germline CDR1 and CDR2 sequences are MNHEY and SVGAGI. Trimming shortened V by 0 bases and J by 3 bases, and 8 bases separated the two germline ends. This CDR3 has 15 residues. The CDR3 coding sequence is TGTGCCAGCAGTTACTCGTTCAGCGACACCGGGGAGCTGTTTTTT. Amino acids: CASSYSFSDTGELFF.

This clone was detected a few times. V gene TRBV7-2 combines with J gene TRBJ1-5; no reliable D call. Trimming took 3 bases from V and 3 from J, leaving 15 bases between them. The CDR3 is 16 amino acids. Germline V gene data show CDR1 as SGHTA and CDR2 as FQGNSA. The CDR3 protein is CASSFGRSSDNQPQHF. Written as DNA, the CDR3 is TGTGCCAGCAGCTTTGGTAGAAGTTCGGACAATCAGCCCCAGCATTTT.

The chain uses TRBV27 and TRBJ2-7; TRBD1 matches at 8 bases. With V trimmed by 6 bases and J by 1 base, 8 bases remained unmatched. The CDR3 is 15 amino acids. Germline lookup yields CDR1 MNHEY and CDR2 SMNVEV (reference sequence). The CDR3, as DNA: TGTGCCAGCAGCCGGACAGGGTTTGATTCCTACGAGCAGTACTTC. It codes for CASSRTGFDSYEQYF.

The V call is TRBV6-5, the J call TRBJ2-1; the match to TRBD2 covers 9 bases. Germline V gives CDR1 MNHEY, CDR2 SVGAGI. J gave up 6 bases and V 2 bases, and 2 bases lay outside the gene matches. The CDR3 length is 14 residues. The CDR3 coding sequence is TGTGCCAGCAGTTACGCTAGCGGGATCAATGAGCAGTTCTTC. Translating gives CASSYASGINEQFF.

Worth noting for this clone: Relative to the germline gene, one junction end is altered; a read error may explain this. The rearrangement uses TRBV30 and TRBJ1-6; 7 nucleotides line up with TRBD1. Germline V gives CDR1 GTSNPN, CDR2 SVGIG (reference sequence). This CDR3 comprises 15 residues. DNA of the CDR3: TGTGCCTGGGGGAAACAGGGGTCCTATACTTCACCCCTCCACTTT. Its translation is CAWGKQGSYTSPLHF.

The chain employs TRBV4-2 and TRBJ1-4, with 7 bases aligning to TRBD1. V shed 0 bases, J shed 3 bases, and the junction held 4 bases outside the gene matches. The CDR3 sequence is 16 residues long. Germline CDR1 and CDR2: LGHNA and YNFKEQ. The CDR3 sequence: CASSQERQGPNEKLFF. The DNA for the CDR3 is TGTGCCAGCAGCCAAGAAAGACAGGGACCTAATGAAAAACTGTTTTTT.